The 26 T cell receptor beta chains in this list originate from one sample, sequenced in a study of technical replicates of blood from a handful of donors. Assay used: immunoSEQ multiplex PCR; TCRdb lists only in-frame clones, some missing. This sample has approximately 76,000 clones, with 75% to 95% found just once. Input material: T cells isolated from PBMCs. Source of these receptors: a human donor in good health.

This chain connects TRBV25-1 to TRBJ2-1, with a tentative D call TRBD2 (5 bases). V dropped 5 bases and J dropped 1 base, with 12 bases sitting between them. The germline V gene has CDR1 MGHDK and CDR2 SYGVNS. CDR3 length: 15 residues. CDR3 nucleotides: TGTGCCAGCAGTAGAGGAGGTAGGTCCTACAATGAGCAGTTCTTC. Translating gives CASSRGGRSYNEQFF.

This clone was detected a few times. The chain recombines TRBV19 with TRBJ2-6; a weak D match, TRBD1 (5 bases). Per germline, CDR1 LNHDA and CDR2 SQIVND (reference sequence). The CDR3 has 15 residues. Trimming took 0 bases from V and 2 from J, leaving 5 bases between them. The CDR3 DNA reads as TGTGCCAGTAGTATAGAAGGGGCTGGGGCCAACGTCCTGACTTTC. Translating it yields CASSIEGAGANVLTF.

The chain combines TRBV9 with TRBJ2-1; 16 bases map to TRBD2. This CDR3 contains 17 residues. V was clipped by 4 bases and J by 8 bases; unmatched bases: 9. CDR1 and CDR2 (germline): SGDLS, YYNGEE. CDR3 nucleotide sequence: TGTGCCAGCAGCTTGTACGGGACTAGCGGGAGGGCCCATGAGCAGTTCTTC. This sequence encodes CASSLYGTSGRAHEQFF.

The chain combines TRBV28 with TRBJ2-3; 10 nucleotides align to TRBD1. In germline, CDR1 is MDHEN, CDR2 SYDVKM. V shed 6 bases, J shed 2 bases, and the junction held 14 bases outside the gene matches. This CDR3 contains 18 residues. The CDR3, as DNA: TGTGCCAGCAGCTCAAAAGGGAGGACAGGGGGGGTCACAGATACGCAGTATTTT. Protein: CASSSKGRTGGVTDTQYF.

V usage is TRBV28 and J usage is TRBJ1-2; the match to TRBD1 covers 9 bases. The CDR3 sequence is 17 residues long. Trimming at V came to 6 bases and at J to 0 bases, leaving 11 bases not matched to a gene. Germline CDR1 MDHEN, CDR2 SYDVKM. The CDR3, as DNA: TGTGCCAGCAGGGCCCAGAGGGACAGGGCAGCTAACTATGGCTACACCTTC. It specifies CASRAQRDRAANYGYTF.

The genes are TRBV6-1 and TRBJ1-2, with 8 nucleotides matching TRBD1. Germline V lookup: CDR1 MNHNS, CDR2 SASEGT. The CDR3 consists of 15 residues. Losses at the gene ends were 4 bases for V and 5 bases for J; bases not matched to a gene: 9. In DNA, the CDR3 is TGTGCCAGCAGTGGCGGACAGGGCTTGGGGTATGGCTACACCTTC. This translates into CASSGGQGLGYGYTF.

The chain is built from TRBV6-1 and TRBJ2-2, with a weak D call TRBD1 (5 bases). The CDR3 totals 15 residues. Per the germline V gene, CDR1 is MNHNS and CDR2 is SASEGT. V was trimmed by 3 bases and J by 3 bases, leaving 11 bases between them. CDR3 in amino acids: CASSEDMGYTGELFF. In DNA form, the CDR3 reads TGTGCCAGCAGTGAGGACATGGGGTACACCGGGGAGCTGTTTTTT.

The chain recombines TRBV10-3 with TRBJ2-1; D not certain. The CDR3 spans 16 residues. The V end lost 1 base, the J end lost 5 bases, and 15 bases lay between the germline ends. The germline V gene has CDR1 ENHRY and CDR2 SYGVKD. The CDR3 region has the DNA TGTGCCATCAGTGAGTTGGATGGGCCGACCAACAATGAGCAGTTCTTC. Protein product: CAISELDGPTNNEQFF.

The chain combines TRBV27 with TRBJ2-5; 9 positions match TRBD2. The V gene end was trimmed by 5 bases and the J gene end by 3 bases; junction bases not matched to a gene: 10. CDR3 size: 16 residues. Germline values: CDR1 MNHEY, CDR2 SMNVEV (reference sequence). CDR3 bases: TGTGCCAGCAGTCCCCCGGGACTAGCAGTAAAAGAGACCCAGTACTTC. Its protein product is CASSPPGLAVKETQYF.

The CDR3 DNA reads TGTGCCAGCAGGCTCACAGGGGGCGATACGCAGTATTTT. Its protein is CASRLTGGDTQYF. This chain connects TRBV27 to TRBJ2-3; 9 nucleotides agree with TRBD1. In germline, CDR1 is MNHEY, CDR2 SMNVEV (reference sequence). This CDR3 is built from 13 residues. V lost 6 bases and J lost 6; bases outside the gene matches: 4.

The chain is built from TRBV15 and TRBJ1-2; perhaps TRBD1 as D (5 bases). The length of the CDR3 is 12 residues. V dropped 0 bases and J dropped 8 bases, with 7 bases sitting between them. From germline, CDR1 is LNHNV and CDR2 YYDKDF (reference sequence). CDR3 loop: CATSRDHRGYTF. CDR3 coding DNA: TGTGCCACCAGCAGAGATCACAGGGGCTACACCTTC.

V is TRBV4-1 and J is TRBJ2-7; the match to TRBD1 covers 11 bases. Germline CDR1 MGHRA, CDR2 YSYEKL. The CDR3 is 15 residues long. V shed 1 base and J 7 bases; nucleotides not matched to a gene: 6. CDR3 sequence reads: CASSQGGQGAWEQYF. The CDR3 DNA reads as TGCGCCAGCAGCCAAGGCGGACAGGGGGCTTGGGAGCAGTACTTC.

This clone came up a few times. This chain connects TRBV10-2 to TRBJ1-5; D ambiguous. This CDR3 spans 14 amino acids. The germline V gene encodes CDR1 WSHSY and CDR2 SAAADI. The germline V and J ends were trimmed by 6 bases and 0 bases, with 9 bases remaining between them. The CDR3, as DNA: TGCGCCAGCAGCCCTACAGCTAGCAATCAGCCCCAGCATTTT. This translates into CASSPTASNQPQHF.

V usage is TRBV20-1 and J usage is TRBJ2-5, with D unresolved. The CDR3 totals 10 residues. Germline V gives CDR1 DFQATT, CDR2 SNEGSKA (reference sequence). The V end lost 7 bases, the J end lost 4 bases, and 7 bases lay between the germline ends. Here the CDR3 reads CSVQAETQYF. The CDR3 DNA is TGCAGTGTCCAGGCAGAGACCCAGTACTTC.

The rearrangement links TRBV7-2 to TRBJ1-6; 7 nucleotides align to TRBD1. Germline V lookup: CDR1 SGHTA, CDR2 FQGNSA. The CDR3 consists of 19 residues. J gave up 4 bases and V 1 base, and 13 bases lay outside the gene matches. As DNA, the CDR3 is TGTGCCAGCAGCTTAGACCGAGCGAAACCGGGACAGTATAATTCACCCCTCCACTTT. Its protein is CASSLDRAKPGQYNSPLHF. Looking up the rest from reference TRBV7-2 and TRBJ1-6 gives the full variable domain: GAGVSQSPSNKVTEKGKDVELRCDPISGHTALYWYRQSLGQGLEFLIYFQGNSAPDKSGLPSDRFSAERTGGSVSTLTIQRTQQEDSAVYLCASSLDRAKPGQYNSPLHFGNGTRLTVT.

J is TRBJ2-1 and V is TRBV2; D unresolved. Trimming pared 0 bases from V and 0 bases from J, leaving 6 bases between. This CDR3 is built from 15 residues. CDR1 and CDR2 from the germline V gene are SNHLY and FYNNEI. CDR3 sequence reads: CASSEAASSYNEQFF. CDR3 nucleotide sequence: TGTGCCAGCAGTGAAGCTGCTAGCTCCTACAATGAGCAGTTCTTC.

This chain joins TRBV30 and TRBJ2-7; no definite D call. CDR3 size: 14 residues. V dropped 1 base and J dropped 2 bases, with 12 bases sitting between them. In germline, CDR1 is GTSNPN, CDR2 SVGIG (reference sequence). The CDR3 DNA reads TGTGCCTGGAGTGCGATACTGAACCCCTACGAGCAGTACTTC. Amino acid sequence: CAWSAILNPYEQYF.

This clone was detected a few times. The gene calls are TRBV30 and TRBJ2-2; perhaps TRBD1 as D (6 bases). The V end lost 1 base, the J end lost 2 bases, and 11 bases lay between the germline ends. The CDR3 spans 15 residues. From germline, CDR1 is GTSNPN and CDR2 SVGIG (reference sequence). CDR3 DNA sequence: TGTGCCTGGAGTGCCCTGGGGGCTAACACCGGGGAGCTGTTTTTT. Protein: CAWSALGANTGELFF.

The chain recombines TRBV25-1 with TRBJ1-1; TRBD1 agrees at 7 bases. J was trimmed by 4 bases and V by 7 bases; bases with no gene match: 3. The CDR3 totals 12 residues. Germline lookup yields CDR1 MGHDK and CDR2 SYGVNS. The DNA for the CDR3 is TGTGCCAGCAAGACAGGGCCCACTGAAGCTTTCTTT. Translated, it gives CASKTGPTEAFF.

CDR3 bases: TGTGCCAGCAGAGGACAGGGTAATGAAAAACTGTTTTTT. Translating it yields CASRGQGNEKLFF. The V and J genes are TRBV25-1 and TRBJ1-4; 8 positions match TRBD1. The ends lost 6 bases at V and 4 bases at J; junction bases unmatched: 1. Per germline, CDR1 MGHDK and CDR2 SYGVNS. CDR3 size: 13 residues.

Note on this clone: At one of its ends the junction is not consistent with the germline gene, which may arise from a read error. The J gene is TRBJ2-7, the V gene TRBV7-7; D may be TRBD1 (5 bases). The CDR3 spans 14 residues. CDR1 SSHAT and CDR2 FNYEAQ come from the germline V gene (reference sequence). DNA for the CDR3: TGTGCTAGCAGCTTAAAGCAGGGATCCCACGAGCAGTACTTC. This gives the protein CASSLKQGSHEQYF.

This clone was counted once. For the CDR3, the DNA is TGTGCCAGCAGGGGACAGGGGATCCTCTATACGCAGTATTTT. This codes for CASRGQGILYTQYF. The chain joins TRBV2 to TRBJ2-3, with 10 bases matching TRBD1. This CDR3 region has 14 residues. Losses at the gene ends were 6 bases for V and 7 bases for J; bases not matched to a gene: 7. The germline gives CDR1 SNHLY, CDR2 FYNNEI.

The gene calls are TRBV14 and TRBJ2-3; 7 positions match TRBD2. CDR1 SGHDN and CDR2 FVKESK come from the germline V gene. The CDR3 sequence is 16 residues long. J gave up 1 base and V 3 bases, and 7 bases lay outside the gene matches. CDR3 in DNA: TGTGCCAGCAGCCAGTTTCTTACTAGCGGCACAGATACGCAGTATTTT. It encodes CASSQFLTSGTDTQYF.

The chain links TRBV19 to TRBJ2-7, with TRBD2 matching over 9 bases. This CDR3 is built from 15 residues. J was trimmed by 3 bases and V by 5 bases; bases with no gene match: 8. CDR1 is LNHDA and CDR2 is SQIVND in the germline V gene (reference sequence). The chain's CDR3 is CASSRGLAGIYEQYF. CDR3 nucleotide sequence: TGTGCCAGTAGTCGAGGCCTAGCGGGGATCTACGAGCAGTACTTC. Together with reference TRBV19 and TRBJ2-7, the CDR3 gives the full variable domain: DGGITQSPKYLFRKEGQNVTLSCEQNLNHDAMYWYRQDPGQGLRLIYYSQIVNDFQKGDIAEGYSVSREKKESFPLTVTSAQKNPTAFYLCASSRGLAGIYEQYFGPGTRLTVT.

The chain employs TRBV4-1 and TRBJ2-5; TRBD1 matches 9 bases. Unmatched junction bases numbered 4, after V lost 3 bases and J lost 5 bases. The CDR3 covers 14 residues. Germline CDR1 reads MGHRA; CDR2 reads YSYEKL. The CDR3: CASSQRDREETQYF. CDR3 in DNA: TGCGCCAGCAGCCAGAGGGACAGGGAGGAGACCCAGTACTTC.

V usage is TRBV6-4 and J usage is TRBJ1-2; D is perhaps TRBD1 (5 bases). There are 14 residues in the CDR3. Deletions cut 2 bases from V and 4 bases from J, with 11 bases between. The germline V gene encodes CDR1 MRHNA and CDR2 SNTAGT. Written as DNA, the CDR3 is TGTGCCAGCAGTGACCGGGGGGAAAGCTATGGCTACACCTTC. It specifies CASSDRGESYGYTF.